Each of the 12 T cell receptor beta chains below was sequenced from the same sample in a study of T cells after yellow fever vaccination. TCRdb recomputed calls from the 5' RACE reads with MiXCR, one row per CDR3 protein. The sample records a few hundred thousand distinct CDR3 sequences, under 7.5% being singletons. The starting material was PBMCs, obtained 5 days after the yellow fever booster vaccination. Receptors were obtained from a man in his thirties or forties who received the YFV17D yellow fever vaccine.

This clonotype was counted at least ten times. J is TRBJ2-3 and V is TRBV28; D is unclear. Germline V gene sequence: CDR1 MDHEN, CDR2 SYDVKM. V was clipped by 5 bases and J by 2 bases, with 11 bases between them. The CDR3 runs to 14 residues. The CDR3 coding sequence is TGTGCCAGCAGTATCCCTCGGGCCACAGATACGCAGTATTTT. It encodes CASSIPRATDTQYF. The full variable domain, rest sourced from reference TRBV28 and TRBJ2-3, is DVKVTQSSRYLVKRTGEKVFLECVQDMDHENMFWYRQDPGLGLRLIYFSYDVKMKEKGDIPEGYSVSREKKERFSLILESASTNQTSMYLCASSIPRATDTQYFGPGTRLTVL.

This clonotype was recorded many times. The rearrangement links TRBV5-6 to TRBJ1-1; no firm D call. V was pared by 6 bases and J by 0 bases, with 12 bases between. Germline V gene lookup returns CDR1 SGHDT and CDR2 YYEEEE. The CDR3 loop spans 14 amino acids. The DNA for the CDR3 is TGTGCCAGCACCCCTTTGGAGCTGAACACTGAAGCTTTCTTT. Encoded protein: CASTPLELNTEAFF.

The sample holds many counts of this clonotype. The chain uses TRBV18 and TRBJ2-1; the match to TRBD2 covers 13 bases. V dropped 1 base and J dropped 10; count of bases not matched to a gene: 13. The germline V gene encodes CDR1 KGHSH and CDR2 LQKENI. This CDR3 region has 18 residues. The CDR3 region has the DNA TGTGCCAGCTCACCACGTCTTCAGCGGACTAGCGGGAGTTCCGAGCAGTTCTTC. Amino acids: CASSPRLQRTSGSSEQFF.

The chain is built from TRBV6-1 and TRBJ2-5; D could derive from TRBD1 or TRBD2 (5 bases each). The V end was cut by 3 bases, the J end by 2 bases, with 25 bases between. Germline V gene sequence: CDR1 MNHNS, CDR2 SASEGT. The CDR3 runs to 19 residues. The CDR3 DNA reads as TGTGCCAGCAGTGAGAAAACAGTGGGGGTGGGAGATTGGCAAGAGACCCAGTACTTC. Protein: CASSEKTVGVGDWQETQYF.

This clonotype has only a few counts. The chain carries TRBV20-1 and TRBJ2-7; 9 bases are a match to TRBD1. The CDR3 sequence is 13 residues long. With V trimmed by 6 bases and J by 0 bases, 3 bases remained unmatched. CDR1 and CDR2 from the germline V gene are DFQATT and SNEGSKA (reference sequence). The CDR3 DNA sequence: TGCAGTGCCTGGGACAGGGTCTCCTACGAGCAGTACTTC. Translating it yields CSAWDRVSYEQYF.

The rearrangement links TRBV5-1 to TRBJ2-1; the match to TRBD2 covers 7 bases. CDR3 length: 15 amino acids. The J segment lost 0 bases and the V segment lost 5 bases, leaving 5 bases of the junction unmatched. Germline-derived CDR1 and CDR2 are SGHRS and YFSETQ. The CDR3 reads CASRPRESSYNEQFF. CDR3 bases: TGCGCCAGCAGGCCGCGGGAGAGCTCCTACAATGAGCAGTTCTTC.

With regard to this clonotype: At one end, the junction sequence differs from germline, possibly due to a read error. V gene TRBV12-3 or TRBV12-4 combines with J gene TRBJ2-3; TRBD2 matches at 13 bases. This CDR3 has 18 amino acids. Written as DNA, the CDR3 is TGTGCCTGCAGTTTAGGAGGGACTAGCGGGGTTCGGGCAGATACGCAGTATTTT. Amino acids: CACSLGGTSGVRADTQYF.

This clonotype has a count of ten or more. This chain connects TRBV12-3 or TRBV12-4 to TRBJ2-7, with a weak D call TRBD2 (5 bases). The CDR3 extends over 12 amino acids. V was shortened by 0 bases and J by 5 bases, with 5 bases between the two germline ends. DNA for the CDR3: TGTGCCAGCAGTTTAGCGAGGGACGAGCAGTACTTC. This translates into CASSLARDEQYF.

This clonotype was detected a few times. The CDR3 coding sequence is TGCAGCGTTGGGCCGGGACAAAGCACAGATACGCAGTATTTT. This codes for CSVGPGQSTDTQYF. The chain couples TRBV29-1 to TRBJ2-3; tentatively, D is TRBD1 (6 bases). Germline V lookup: CDR1 SQVTM, CDR2 ANQGSEA. Trimming took 4 bases from V and 0 from J, leaving 11 bases between them. This CDR3 spans 14 amino acids.

There are many counts of this clonotype. The rearrangement joins TRBV19 to TRBJ2-1; D not certain. The CDR3 sequence is 14 residues long. V lost 6 bases and J 5 bases, leaving 14 bases between the germline ends. Germline V CDR1 and CDR2: LNHDA, SQIVND (reference sequence). The DNA for the CDR3 is TGTGCCAGTAGCCCCTCTTATTTCGACAATGAGCAGTTCTTC. This codes for CASSPSYFDNEQFF.

Many counts were recorded for this clonotype. This chain connects TRBV20-1 to TRBJ2-2; the D is unclear. The length of the CDR3 is 17 residues. V was clipped by 0 bases and J by 2 bases, with 16 bases between them. Germline CDR1 and CDR2: DFQATT and SNEGSKA (reference sequence). The CDR3 coding sequence is TGCAGTGCTAGAGATCTTGACCACTCCTTCAACACCGGGGAGCTGTTTTTT. Protein sequence: CSARDLDHSFNTGELFF.

This clonotype was seen more than once but under ten times. Here the CDR3 reads CASSQDLTPGNQPQHF. CDR3 DNA: TGCGCCAGCAGCCAAGACTTAACCCCGGGGAATCAGCCCCAGCATTTT. The chain links TRBV4-3 to TRBJ1-5; D uncertain. The germline V gene encodes CDR1 LGHNA and CDR2 YSLEER. The CDR3 has 16 residues. Trimming pared 0 bases from V and 4 bases from J, leaving 13 bases between.